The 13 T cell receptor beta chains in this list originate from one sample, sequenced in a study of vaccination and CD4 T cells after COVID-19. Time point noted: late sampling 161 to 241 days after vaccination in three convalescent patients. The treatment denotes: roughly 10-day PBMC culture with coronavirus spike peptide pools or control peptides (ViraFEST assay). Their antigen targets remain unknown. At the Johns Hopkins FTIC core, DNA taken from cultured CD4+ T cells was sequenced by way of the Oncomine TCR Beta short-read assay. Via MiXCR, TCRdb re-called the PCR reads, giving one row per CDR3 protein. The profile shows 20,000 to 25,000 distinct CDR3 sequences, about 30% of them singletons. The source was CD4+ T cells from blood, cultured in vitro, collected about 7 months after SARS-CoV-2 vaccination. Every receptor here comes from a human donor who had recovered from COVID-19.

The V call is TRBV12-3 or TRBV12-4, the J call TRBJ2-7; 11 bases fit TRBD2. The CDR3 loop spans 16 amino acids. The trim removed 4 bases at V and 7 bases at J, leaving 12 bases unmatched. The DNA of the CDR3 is TGTGCCAGCAGTTCGATTAGCGGGAGGGGGGTACATGAGCAGTACTTC. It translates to CASSSISGRGVHEQYF.

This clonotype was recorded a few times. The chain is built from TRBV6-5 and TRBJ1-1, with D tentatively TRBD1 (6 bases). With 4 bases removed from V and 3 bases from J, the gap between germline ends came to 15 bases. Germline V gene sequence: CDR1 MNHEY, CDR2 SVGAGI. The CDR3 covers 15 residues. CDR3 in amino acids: CASSSLTGEYTEAFF. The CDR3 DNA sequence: TGTGCCAGCAGTTCATTGACAGGTGAATACACTGAAGCTTTCTTT.

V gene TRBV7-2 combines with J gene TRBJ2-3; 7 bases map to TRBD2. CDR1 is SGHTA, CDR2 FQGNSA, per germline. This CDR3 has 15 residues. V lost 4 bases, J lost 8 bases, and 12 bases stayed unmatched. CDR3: CASSSPWEGGGTQYF. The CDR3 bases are TGTGCCAGCAGCTCCCCCTGGGAAGGCGGGGGTACGCAGTATTTT.

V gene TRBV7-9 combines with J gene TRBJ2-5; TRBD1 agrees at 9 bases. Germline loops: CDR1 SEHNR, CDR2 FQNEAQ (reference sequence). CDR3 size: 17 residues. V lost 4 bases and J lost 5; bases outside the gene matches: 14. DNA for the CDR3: TGTGCCAGCAGCTCAAACCGGGACAGGGCTTATAGTGAGACCCAGTACTTC. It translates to CASSSNRDRAYSETQYF.

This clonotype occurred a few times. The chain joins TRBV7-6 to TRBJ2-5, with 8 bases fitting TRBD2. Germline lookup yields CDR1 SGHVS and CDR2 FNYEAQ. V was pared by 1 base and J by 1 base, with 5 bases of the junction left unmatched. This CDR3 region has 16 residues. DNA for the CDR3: TGTGCCAGCAGCTTAGGCCTAGCGGGTACCCAAGAGACCCAGTACTTC. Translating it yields CASSLGLAGTQETQYF.

In nucleotides, the CDR3 is TGCGCCAGCAGCCAAGAGACTAGCGGGCTTACGCAGTATTTT. Its protein is CASSQETSGLTQYF. The chain links TRBV4-1 to TRBJ2-3; 10 bases map to TRBD2. The CDR3 consists of 14 residues. The junction had 2 bases not matched to a gene; V was cut back by 0 bases and J by 8 bases. Germline CDR1 MGHRA, CDR2 YSYEKL.

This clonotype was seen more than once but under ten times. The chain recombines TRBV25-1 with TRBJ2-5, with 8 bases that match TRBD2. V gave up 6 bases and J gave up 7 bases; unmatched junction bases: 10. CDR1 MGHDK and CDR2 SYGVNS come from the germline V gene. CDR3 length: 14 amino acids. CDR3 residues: CASSTSGGSGTQYF. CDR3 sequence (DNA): TGTGCCAGCAGCACCTCGGGGGGGTCGGGGACCCAGTACTTC.

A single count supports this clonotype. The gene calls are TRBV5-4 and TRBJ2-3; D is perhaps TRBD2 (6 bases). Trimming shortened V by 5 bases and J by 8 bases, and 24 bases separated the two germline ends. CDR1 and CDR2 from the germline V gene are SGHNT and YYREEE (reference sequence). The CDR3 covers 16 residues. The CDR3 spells CASSSPAGGGSGTQYF. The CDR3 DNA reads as TGTGCCAGCAGTTCACCTGCCGGAGGAGGGAGTGGTACGCAGTATTTT.

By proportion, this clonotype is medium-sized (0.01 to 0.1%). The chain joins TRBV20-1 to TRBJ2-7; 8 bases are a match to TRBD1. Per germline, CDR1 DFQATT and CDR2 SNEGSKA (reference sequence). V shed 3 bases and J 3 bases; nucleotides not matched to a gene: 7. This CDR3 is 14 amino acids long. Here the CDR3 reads CSARDRQGNYEQYF. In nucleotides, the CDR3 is TGCAGTGCTAGGGACCGACAGGGGAACTACGAGCAGTACTTC.

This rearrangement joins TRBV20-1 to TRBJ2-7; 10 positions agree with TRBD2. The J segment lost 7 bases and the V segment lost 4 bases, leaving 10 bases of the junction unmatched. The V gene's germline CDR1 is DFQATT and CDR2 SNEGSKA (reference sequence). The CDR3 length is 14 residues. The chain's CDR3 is CSATKPGLALEQYF. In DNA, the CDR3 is TGCAGTGCTACAAAACCGGGACTAGCGTTAGAGCAGTACTTC.

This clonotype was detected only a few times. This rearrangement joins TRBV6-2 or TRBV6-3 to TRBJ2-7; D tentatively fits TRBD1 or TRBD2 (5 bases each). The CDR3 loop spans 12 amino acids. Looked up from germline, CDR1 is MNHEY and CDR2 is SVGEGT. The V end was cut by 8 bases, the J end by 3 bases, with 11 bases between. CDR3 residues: CASRDQNYEQYF. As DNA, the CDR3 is TGTGCCAGCCGGGACCAAAACTACGAGCAGTACTTC.

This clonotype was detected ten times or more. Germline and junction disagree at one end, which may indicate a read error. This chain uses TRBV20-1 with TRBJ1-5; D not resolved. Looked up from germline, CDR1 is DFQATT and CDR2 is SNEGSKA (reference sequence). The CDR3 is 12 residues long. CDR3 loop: CSARQKNQAQHF. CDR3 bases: TGCAGTGCGCGGCAGAAGAATCAGGCCCAGCATTTT.

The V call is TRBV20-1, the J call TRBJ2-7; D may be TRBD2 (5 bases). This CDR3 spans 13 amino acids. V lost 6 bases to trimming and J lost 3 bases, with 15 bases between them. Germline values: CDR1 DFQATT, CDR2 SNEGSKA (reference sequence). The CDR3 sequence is CSAIRGAYYEQYF. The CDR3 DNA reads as TGCAGTGCGATACGGGGAGCCTACTACGAGCAGTACTTC.